Below, one T cell receptor (beta chain) is given with its context. TCRdb's copy holds only in-frame clones and misses some; the assay was immunoSEQ multiplex PCR. The profile shows roughly 25,000 clones, 40% of them singletons. The data derive from a study of graft-versus-host responses after intestinal transplantation. On the study more broadly: Every recipient underwent anti-thymocyte globulin induction, then tacrolimus and steroids for roughly 3 years.

The clonotype comes from a human patient who received an intestinal transplant. The sequences come from alloreactive CD4+ T cells from a mixed lymphocyte reaction culture, collected before intestinal transplant. Subset meaning: CFSE-low proliferating T cells sorted from roughly six-day pre-transplant mixed lymphocyte reaction (GvH or HvG direction).

Here the CDR3 reads CASSFLSPGSSPLHF. CDR3 nucleotides: TGTGCCAGCAGCTTTTTGTCTCCCGGGAGTTCACCCCTCCACTTT. The chain is built from TRBV7-8 and TRBJ1-6; D ambiguous. Trimming removed 3 bases from V and 9 bases from J, with 15 bases in between. Germline CDR1 reads SGHVS; CDR2 reads FQNEAQ. The CDR3 is 15 residues long.